This TCR beta chain appears in the sequencing data of a study of blood T cell repertoires in COVID-19. This table comes from immunoSEQ multiplex PCR, and its TCRdb copy is limited to in-frame clones, with some not included. The data show 100,000 to 150,000 clones, about 88% seen once. Germline CDR1 is LGHDT and CDR2 is YNNKEL (reference sequence). V gave up 0 bases and J gave up 0 bases; unmatched junction bases: 5. CDR3 length: 17 amino acids. This sequence was found in a woman older than 75 with acute or convalescent COVID-19. The source material was peripheral blood. The rearrangement uses TRBV3-1 (or the pseudogene TRBV3-2) and TRBJ1-2; 9 bases line up with TRBD1. DNA of the CDR3: TGTGCCAGCAGCCAAGATTTGGGACAGGGAGCTAACTATGGCTACACCTTC. This encodes CASSQDLGQGANYGYTF.